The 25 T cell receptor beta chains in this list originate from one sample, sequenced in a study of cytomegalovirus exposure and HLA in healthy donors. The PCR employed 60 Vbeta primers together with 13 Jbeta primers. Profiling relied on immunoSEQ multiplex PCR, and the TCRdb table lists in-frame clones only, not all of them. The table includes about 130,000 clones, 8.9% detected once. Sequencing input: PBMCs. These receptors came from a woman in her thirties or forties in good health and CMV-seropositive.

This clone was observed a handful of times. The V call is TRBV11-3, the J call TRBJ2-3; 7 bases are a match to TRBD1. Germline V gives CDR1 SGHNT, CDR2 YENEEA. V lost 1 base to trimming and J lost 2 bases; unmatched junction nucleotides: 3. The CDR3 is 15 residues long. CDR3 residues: CASSLGTGDTDTQYF. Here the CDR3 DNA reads TGTGCCAGCAGCTTAGGGACAGGCGACACAGATACGCAGTATTTT.

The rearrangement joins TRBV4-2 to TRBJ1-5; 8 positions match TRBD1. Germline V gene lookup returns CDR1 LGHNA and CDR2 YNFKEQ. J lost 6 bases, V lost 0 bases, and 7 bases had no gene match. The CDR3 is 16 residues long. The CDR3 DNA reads TGTGCCAGCAGCCAAGAGGGGCAGGGGGCGCGTCAGCCCCAGCATTTT. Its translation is CASSQEGQGARQPQHF.

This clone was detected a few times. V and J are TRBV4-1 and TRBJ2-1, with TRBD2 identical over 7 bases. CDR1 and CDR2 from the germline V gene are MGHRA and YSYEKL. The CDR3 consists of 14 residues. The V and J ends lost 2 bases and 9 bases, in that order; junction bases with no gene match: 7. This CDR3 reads CASSQRDYSTEQFF. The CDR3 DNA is TGCGCCAGCAGCCAACGGGACTATAGCACTGAGCAGTTCTTC.

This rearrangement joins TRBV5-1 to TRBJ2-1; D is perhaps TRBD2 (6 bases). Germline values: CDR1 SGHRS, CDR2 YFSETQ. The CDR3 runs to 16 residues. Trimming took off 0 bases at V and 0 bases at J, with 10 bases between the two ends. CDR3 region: CASSLAQTSSYNEQFF. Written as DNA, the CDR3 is TGCGCCAGCAGCTTGGCCCAGACTAGCTCCTACAATGAGCAGTTCTTC.

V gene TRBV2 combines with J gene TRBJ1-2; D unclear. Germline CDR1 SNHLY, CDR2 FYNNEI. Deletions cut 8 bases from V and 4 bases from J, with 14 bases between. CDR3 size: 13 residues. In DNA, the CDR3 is TGTGCCAGCCAAACCGGGAAAGGCTATGGCTACACCTTC. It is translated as CASQTGKGYGYTF.

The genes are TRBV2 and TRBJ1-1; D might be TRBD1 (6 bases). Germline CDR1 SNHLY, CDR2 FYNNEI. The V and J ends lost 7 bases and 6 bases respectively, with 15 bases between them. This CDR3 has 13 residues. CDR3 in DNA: TGTGCCAGCATTCCCGACAGGACTGCTGAAGCTTTCTTT. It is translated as CASIPDRTAEAFF.

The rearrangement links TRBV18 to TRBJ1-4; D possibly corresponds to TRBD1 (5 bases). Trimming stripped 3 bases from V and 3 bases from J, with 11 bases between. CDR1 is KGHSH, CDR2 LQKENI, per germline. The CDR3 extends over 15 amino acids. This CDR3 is CASSPRPGSNEKLFF. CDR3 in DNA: TGTGCCAGCTCACCCAGGCCAGGGTCTAATGAAAAACTGTTTTTT. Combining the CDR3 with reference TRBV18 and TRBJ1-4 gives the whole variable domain NAGVMQNPRHLVRRRGQEARLRCSPMKGHSHVYWYRQLPEEGLKFMVYLQKENIIDESGMPKERFSAEFPKEGPSILRIQQVVRGDSAAYFCASSPRPGSNEKLFFGSGTQLSVL.

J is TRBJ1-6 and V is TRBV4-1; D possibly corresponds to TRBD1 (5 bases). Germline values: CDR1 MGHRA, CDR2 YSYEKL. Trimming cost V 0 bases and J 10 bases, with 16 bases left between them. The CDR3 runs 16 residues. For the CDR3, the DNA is TGCGCCAGCAGCCAAGATTCGTGGCAGGGTGGCTCACCCCTCCACTTT. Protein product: CASSQDSWQGGSPLHF.

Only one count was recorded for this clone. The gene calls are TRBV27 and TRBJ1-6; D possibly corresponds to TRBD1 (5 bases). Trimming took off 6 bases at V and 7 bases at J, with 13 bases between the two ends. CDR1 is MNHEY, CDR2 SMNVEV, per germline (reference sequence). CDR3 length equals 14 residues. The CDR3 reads CASRVQGGNSPLHF. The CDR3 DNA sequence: TGTGCCAGCAGGGTCCAGGGCGGCAATTCACCCCTCCACTTT.

CDR3 in DNA: TGTGCCAGCAAACCGGGACTAGGGGGATACGAGCAGTACTTC. Translated: CASKPGLGGYEQYF. The chain couples TRBV6-5 to TRBJ2-5; 8 bases map to TRBD2. The DNA end is more similar to TRBJ2-7, so the J call may be wrong. Germline V gene lookup returns CDR1 MNHEY and CDR2 SVGAGI. The CDR3 runs 14 residues.

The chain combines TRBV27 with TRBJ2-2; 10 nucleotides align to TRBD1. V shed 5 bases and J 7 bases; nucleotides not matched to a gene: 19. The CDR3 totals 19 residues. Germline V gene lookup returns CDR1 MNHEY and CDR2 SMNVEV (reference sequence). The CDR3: CASSNRDRGPVGLVGELFF. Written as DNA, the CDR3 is TGTGCCAGCAGTAACCGGGACAGGGGCCCAGTGGGGTTGGTCGGGGAGCTGTTTTTT.

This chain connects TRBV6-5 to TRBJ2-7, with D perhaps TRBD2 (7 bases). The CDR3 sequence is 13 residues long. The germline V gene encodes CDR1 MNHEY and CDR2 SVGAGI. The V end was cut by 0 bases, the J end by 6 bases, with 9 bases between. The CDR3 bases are TGTGCCAGCAGTTACTCCGGGGGGCTCGAGCAGTACTTC. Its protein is CASSYSGGLEQYF.

CDR3 loop: CASSFDSGRSYEQYF. The CDR3 nucleotides read TGTGCCAGCAGCTTCGATTCAGGGCGTTCCTACGAGCAGTACTTC. The J gene is TRBJ2-7, the V gene TRBV7-2, with a tentative D call TRBD1 (5 bases). The CDR3 spans 15 residues. V shed 3 bases and J shed 1 base, with 13 bases lying between them. Per the germline V gene, CDR1 is SGHTA and CDR2 is FQGNSA.

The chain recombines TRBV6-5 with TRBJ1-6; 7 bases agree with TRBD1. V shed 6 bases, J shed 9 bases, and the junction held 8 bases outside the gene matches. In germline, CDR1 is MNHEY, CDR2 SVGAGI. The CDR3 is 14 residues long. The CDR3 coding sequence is TGTGCCAGCAGACCTCCGGGACAGAGTTCACCCCTCCACTTT. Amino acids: CASRPPGQSSPLHF.

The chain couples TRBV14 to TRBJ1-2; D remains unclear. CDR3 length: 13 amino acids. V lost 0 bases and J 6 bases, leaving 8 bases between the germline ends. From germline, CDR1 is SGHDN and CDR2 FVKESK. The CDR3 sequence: CASSQEVVHGYTF. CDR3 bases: TGTGCCAGCAGCCAAGAAGTAGTCCATGGCTACACCTTC.

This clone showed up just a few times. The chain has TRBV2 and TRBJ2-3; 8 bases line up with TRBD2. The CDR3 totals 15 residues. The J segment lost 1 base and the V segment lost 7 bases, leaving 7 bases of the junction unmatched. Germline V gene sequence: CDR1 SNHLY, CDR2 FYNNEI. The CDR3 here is CASKGSGGGTDTQYF. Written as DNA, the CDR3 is TGTGCCAGCAAGGGCAGCGGGGGAGGCACAGATACGCAGTATTTT.

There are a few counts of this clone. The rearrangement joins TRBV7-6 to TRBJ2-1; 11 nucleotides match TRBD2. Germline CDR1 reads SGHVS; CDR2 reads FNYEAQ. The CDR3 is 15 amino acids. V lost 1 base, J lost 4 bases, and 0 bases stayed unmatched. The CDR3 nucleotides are TGTGCCAGCAGCTTAGTAGCGGGGGGGTACAATGAGCAGTTCTTC. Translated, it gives CASSLVAGGYNEQFF.

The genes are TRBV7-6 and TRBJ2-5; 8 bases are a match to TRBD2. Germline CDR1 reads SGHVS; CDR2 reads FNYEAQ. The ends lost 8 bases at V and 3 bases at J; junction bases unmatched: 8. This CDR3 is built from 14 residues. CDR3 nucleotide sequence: TGTGCCAGCGGCCAAAGCGGGGGTGAAGAGACCCAGTACTTC. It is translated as CASGQSGGEETQYF.

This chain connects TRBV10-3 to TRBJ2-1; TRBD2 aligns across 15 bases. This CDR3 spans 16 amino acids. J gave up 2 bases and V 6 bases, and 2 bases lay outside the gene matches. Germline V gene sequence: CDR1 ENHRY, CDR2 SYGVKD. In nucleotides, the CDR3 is TGTGCCATCAGGGGACTAGCGGGGGGACCCTACAATGAGCAGTTCTTC. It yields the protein CAIRGLAGGPYNEQFF.

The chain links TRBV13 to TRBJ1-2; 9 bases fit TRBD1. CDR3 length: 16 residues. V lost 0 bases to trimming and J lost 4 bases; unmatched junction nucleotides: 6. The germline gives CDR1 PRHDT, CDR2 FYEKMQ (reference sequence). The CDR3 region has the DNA TGTGCCAGCAGCTTAGGCCGGGGACAGGGAGGCTATGGCTACACCTTC. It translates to CASSLGRGQGGYGYTF.

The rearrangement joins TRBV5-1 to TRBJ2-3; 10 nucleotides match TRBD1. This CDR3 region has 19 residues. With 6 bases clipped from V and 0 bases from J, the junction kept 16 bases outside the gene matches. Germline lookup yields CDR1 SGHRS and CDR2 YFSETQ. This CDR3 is CASTSPPDRGADSTDTQYF. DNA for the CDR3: TGCGCCAGCACCTCCCCCCCGGACAGGGGGGCCGATAGCACAGATACGCAGTATTTT.

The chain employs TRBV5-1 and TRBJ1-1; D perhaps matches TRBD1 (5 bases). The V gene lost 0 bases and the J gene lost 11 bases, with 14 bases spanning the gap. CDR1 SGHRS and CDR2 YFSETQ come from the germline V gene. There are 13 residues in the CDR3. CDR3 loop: CASSLDVGAVAFF. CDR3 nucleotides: TGCGCCAGCAGCTTGGATGTTGGGGCGGTGGCTTTCTTT.

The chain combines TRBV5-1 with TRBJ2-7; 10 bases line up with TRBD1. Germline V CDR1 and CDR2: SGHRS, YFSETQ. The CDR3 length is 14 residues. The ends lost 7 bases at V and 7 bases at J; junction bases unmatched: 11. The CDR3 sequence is CASALRQGAFEQYF. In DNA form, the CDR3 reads TGCGCCAGCGCCCTCCGACAGGGGGCCTTTGAGCAGTACTTC.

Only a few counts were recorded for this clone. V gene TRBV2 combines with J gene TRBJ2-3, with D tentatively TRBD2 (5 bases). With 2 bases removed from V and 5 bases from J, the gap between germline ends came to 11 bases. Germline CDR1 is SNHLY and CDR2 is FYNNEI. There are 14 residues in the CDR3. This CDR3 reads CASSEILGGDTQYF. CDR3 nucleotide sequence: TGTGCCAGCAGTGAAATTCTCGGAGGAGATACGCAGTATTTT.

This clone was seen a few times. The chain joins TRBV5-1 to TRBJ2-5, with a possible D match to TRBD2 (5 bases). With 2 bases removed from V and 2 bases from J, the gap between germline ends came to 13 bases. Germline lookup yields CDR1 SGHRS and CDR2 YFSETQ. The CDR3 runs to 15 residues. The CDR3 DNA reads TGCGCCAGCAGCTTATCCGGGAAAGCACAAGAGACCCAGTACTTC. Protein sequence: CASSLSGKAQETQYF.